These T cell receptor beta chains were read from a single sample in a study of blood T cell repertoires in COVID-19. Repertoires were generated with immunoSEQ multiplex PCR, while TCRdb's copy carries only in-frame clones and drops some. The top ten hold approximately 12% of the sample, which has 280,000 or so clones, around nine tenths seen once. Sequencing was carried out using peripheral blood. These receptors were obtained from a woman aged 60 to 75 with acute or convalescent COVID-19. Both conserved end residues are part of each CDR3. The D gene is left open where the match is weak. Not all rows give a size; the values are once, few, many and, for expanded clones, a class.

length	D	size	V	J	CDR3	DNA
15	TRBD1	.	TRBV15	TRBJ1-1	CATSRGDSTGSEAFF	TGTGCCACCAGCAGGGGGGACAGTACTGGATCTGAAGCTTTCTTT
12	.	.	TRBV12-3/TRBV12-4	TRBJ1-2	CASSLGGDGYTF	TGTGCCAGCAGTTTGGGAGGGGATGGCTACACCTTC
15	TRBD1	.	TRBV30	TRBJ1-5	CAWSKGAGGNQPQHF	TGTGCCTGGAGTAAGGGTGCAGGGGGCAACCAGCCCCAGCATTTT
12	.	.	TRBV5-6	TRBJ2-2	CASSLGLGELFF	TGTGCCAGCAGCTTGGGACTCGGGGAGCTGTTTTTT
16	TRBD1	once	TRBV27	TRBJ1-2	CASSYNRDRGNYGYTF	TGTGCCAGCAGCTACAATCGGGACAGAGGAAACTATGGCTACACCTTC
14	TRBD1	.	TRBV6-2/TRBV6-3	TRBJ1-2	CASSYSAGGHGYTF	TGTGCCAGCAGTTACTCCGCAGGGGGCCATGGCTACACCTTC
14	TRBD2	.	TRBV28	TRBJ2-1	CASRLAGVYNEQFF	TGTGCCAGCAGGCTAGCGGGAGTCTACAATGAGCAGTTCTTC
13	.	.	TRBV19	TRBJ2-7	CASSVSPLAEQYF	TGTGCCAGTAGTGTATCCCCTCTGGCCGAGCAGTACTTC
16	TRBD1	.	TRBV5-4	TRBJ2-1	CASSRQGGRDNNEQFF	TGTGCCAGCAGCCGACAGGGCGGCAGGGACAACAATGAGCAGTTCTTC
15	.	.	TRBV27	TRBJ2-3	CASSARRGGTDTQYF	TGTGCCAGCAGCGCCCGTCGGGGAGGCACAGATACGCAGTATTTT
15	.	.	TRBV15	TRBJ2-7	CATSRDPADSYEQYF	TGTGCCACCAGCAGAGATCCTGCGGACTCCTACGAGCAGTACTTC
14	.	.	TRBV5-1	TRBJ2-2	CASSLVVNTGELFF	TGCGCCAGCAGCTTGGTAGTAAACACCGGGGAGCTGTTTTTT
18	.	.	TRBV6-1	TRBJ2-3	CASSDTTWTEPSTDTQYF	TGTGCCAGCAGTGATACTACCTGGACTGAACCTAGCACAGATACGCAGTATTTT
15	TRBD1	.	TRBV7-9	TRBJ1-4	CASSVTGVGNEKLFF	TGTGCCAGCAGCGTGACAGGGGTGGGTAATGAAAAACTGTTTTTT
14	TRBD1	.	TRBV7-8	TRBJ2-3	CASSYRTGGDTQYF	TGTGCCAGCAGCTACCGGACAGGGGGGGATACGCAGTATTTT
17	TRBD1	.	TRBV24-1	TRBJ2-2	CATSDPSGTVNTGELFF	TGTGCCACCAGTGACCCATCCGGGACAGTTAACACCGGGGAGCTGTTTTTT
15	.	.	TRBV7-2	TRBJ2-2	CASCKFTGRTGELFF	TGTGCCAGCTGCAAATTTACAGGGCGGACCGGGGAGCTGTTTTTT
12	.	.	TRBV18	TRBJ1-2	CASSQSGNGYTF	TGTGCCAGCTCACAGAGCGGGAATGGCTACACCTTC
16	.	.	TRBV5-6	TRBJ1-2	CASSLNPGPKIGGYTF	TGTGCCAGCAGCTTGAATCCAGGGCCTAAGATAGGTGGCTACACCTTC
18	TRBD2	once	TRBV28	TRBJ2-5	CASTKPPFSGREVETQYF	TGTGCCAGCACTAAACCCCCTTTTAGCGGGAGGGAAGTGGAGACCCAGTACTTC
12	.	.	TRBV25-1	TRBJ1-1	CASNLAAGEAFF	TGTGCCAGCAATCTCGCGGCCGGTGAAGCTTTCTTT
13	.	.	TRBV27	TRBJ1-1	CASSFLGEAVAFF	TGTGCCAGCAGTTTCTTGGGAGAGGCCGTTGCTTTCTTT
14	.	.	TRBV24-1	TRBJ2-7	CATSESSRSYEQYF	TGTGCCACCAGTGAATCATCCAGGTCCTACGAGCAGTACTTC
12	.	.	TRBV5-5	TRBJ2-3	CASSTGTDTQYF	TGTGCCAGCAGTACGGGCACAGATACGCAGTATTTT
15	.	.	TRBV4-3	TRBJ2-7	CASSVQPSSRYEQYF	TGCGCCAGCAGCGTGCAGCCCAGCTCCAGGTACGAGCAGTACTTC
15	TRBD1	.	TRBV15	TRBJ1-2	CATSRERQGNYGYTF	TGTGCCACCAGCAGAGAAAGACAGGGTAACTATGGCTACACCTTC
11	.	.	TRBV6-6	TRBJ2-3	CASSIRDTQYF	TGTGCCAGCAGCATTAGAGATACGCAGTATTTT
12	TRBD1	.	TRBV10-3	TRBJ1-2	CAITLTGDGYTF	TGTGCCATCACCCTGACAGGGGATGGCTACACCTTC
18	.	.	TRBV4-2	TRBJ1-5	CASSPEWGGSLSNQPQHF	TGTGCCAGCAGCCCGGAGTGGGGGGGGAGCTTGAGCAATCAGCCCCAGCATTTT
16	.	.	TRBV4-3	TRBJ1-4	CASSPARFATNEKLFF	TGCGCCAGCAGCCCGGCCAGGTTTGCAACTAATGAAAAACTGTTTTTT
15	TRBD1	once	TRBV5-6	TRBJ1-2	CASSEQTGWNYGYTF	TGTGCCAGCAGCGAGCAGACAGGGTGGAACTATGGCTACACCTTC
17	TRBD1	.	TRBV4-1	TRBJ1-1	CASSHLRGQGLNTEAFF	TGCGCCAGCAGCCACCTCAGGGGACAGGGGTTGAACACTGAAGCTTTCTTT